Listed here is a single T cell receptor (beta chain). Antigen specificity is unknown. Researchers report immunoSEQ v3.0 was run at survey level. Some clones are missing from TCRdb's copy, which holds only in-frame ones; the method was immunoSEQ multiplex PCR. The sample records 13,000 or so clones, 80% being singletons. The data belong to a study of long-term antiretroviral therapy in people with HIV. Regarding the study as a whole: Against controls, HIV repertoires showed narrower ranges of CDR3 length.

The V gene end was trimmed by 2 bases and the J gene end by 4 bases; junction bases not matched to a gene: 7. The CDR3 covers 16 residues. The V gene's germline CDR1 is MNHNY and CDR2 SVGAGI (reference sequence). The chain has TRBV6-6 and TRBJ1-5, with TRBD1 identical over 8 bases. This clonotype was sampled from a man in his forties with HIV. The sample consisted of unsorted PBMCs, taken 3.2 years before starting antiretroviral therapy. CDR3 nucleotides: TGTGCCAGCAGTTACCAGGGGACAGGAGGTAATCAGCCCCAGCATTTT. Its translation: CASSYQGTGGNQPQHF.